Listed here is a single T cell receptor (beta chain). Sorting of CD4+ naive, central memory, regulatory and stem cell-like memory cells was performed via CD45RO/CCR7/CD25/CD127/CD95/CD27. Over 98% purity was reached by all sorted populations. Expressed TCRB transcripts were sequenced because the entire RNA isolate underwent reverse transcription. Naive, central memory and regulatory T cell samples averaged about 3.6 million immunoSEQ reads each. Produced via immunoSEQ multiplex PCR; TCRdb's table is partial and in-frame only. The sample holds around 250,000 clones, around 26% seen once. The sample comes from a study of beta chain features in type 1 diabetes. Study as a whole: Similarity in age, gender and cell yields was seen between patients and healthy donors.

The V gene's germline CDR1 is GTSNPN and CDR2 SVGIG (reference sequence). The CDR3 is 12 amino acids. V lost 3 bases and J lost 6, with 12 bases in between. The sequence was collected from a man between 25 and 39 years old in good health. The material sequenced was central memory CD4+ T cells from blood. J is TRBJ2-7 and V is TRBV30; D is undetermined. In DNA form, the CDR3 reads TGTGCCTGGAGCGCCTTCTCCACCGAGCAGTACTTC. Translating it yields CAWSAFSTEQYF.